Listed below are T cell receptor beta chains from one sample, sequenced in a study of a mutant IDH1 vaccine in newly diagnosed glioma. The antigens for these receptors are not known. Sequenced by immunoSEQ multiplex PCR; TCRdb stores in-frame clones only, minus some. The data hold over 45,000 clones, with 80% to 90% observed a single time. Sequenced here: PBMCs, sampled from a glioma patient whose treatment included an IDH1 peptide vaccine. These receptors originate from a woman between 45 and 60 years old with glioma. Each CDR3 is given with its conserved first and last residue. The order of the fields is CDR3 DNA, CDR3 protein, J gene, D gene, V gene, clone size. A D gene is named only where the DNA matches it firmly. Not every row has a clone size; where given, it reads once, few, many or a size class.

CDR3nt: TGTGCCAGCAGCGCGACAGGGGGCAGGAATTCACCCCTCCACTTT; CDR3aa: CASSATGGRNSPLHF; j_gene: TRBJ1-6; d_gene: TRBD1; v_gene: TRBV7-8; abundance: -
CDR3nt: TGTGCCTGGAGTGTCCAGGACAGGGGTAATTCTCAGCCCCAGCATTTT; CDR3aa: CAWSVQDRGNSQPQHF; j_gene: TRBJ1-5; d_gene: TRBD1; v_gene: TRBV30; abundance: -
CDR3nt: TGCAGCGTTATAGCCGGGACAGGGATCTATGGCTACACCTTC; CDR3aa: CSVIAGTGIYGYTF; j_gene: TRBJ1-2; d_gene: TRBD1; v_gene: TRBV29-1; abundance: once
CDR3nt: TGCGCCAGCAGCCAAGGATCCGGGGACTATGGCTACACCTTC; CDR3aa: CASSQGSGDYGYTF; j_gene: TRBJ1-2; d_gene: -; v_gene: TRBV4-1; abundance: -
CDR3nt: TGTGCCTGGGCTGACAGGGACTCTGGAAACACCATATATTTT; CDR3aa: CAWADRDSGNTIYF; j_gene: TRBJ1-3; d_gene: TRBD1; v_gene: TRBV30; abundance: few
CDR3nt: TGTGCCAGCACCTTGGGAGAACCGGGGTACGAGCAGTACTTC; CDR3aa: CASTLGEPGYEQYF; j_gene: TRBJ2-7; d_gene: -; v_gene: TRBV6-1; abundance: -
CDR3nt: TGTGCCAGCAGCTTGGGTCTAGCGGGGGACTTCGTCTACGAGCAGTACTTC; CDR3aa: CASSLGLAGDFVYEQYF; j_gene: TRBJ2-7; d_gene: TRBD2; v_gene: TRBV5-5; abundance: -
CDR3nt: TGTGCCAGCAGGGAGGGAGGTAACAATCAGCCCCAGCATTTT; CDR3aa: CASREGGNNQPQHF; j_gene: TRBJ1-5; d_gene: -; v_gene: TRBV28; abundance: -
CDR3nt: TGTGCCAGCAGTCTCCGCGACAGGGAGGGCTACACCTTC; CDR3aa: CASSLRDREGYTF; j_gene: TRBJ1-2; d_gene: TRBD1; v_gene: TRBV6-1; abundance: -
CDR3nt: TGTGCCAGCAGTTTCCATACAGGGGGGGAGATTGCCTTC; CDR3aa: CASSFHTGGEIAF; j_gene: TRBJ1-2; d_gene: TRBD1; v_gene: TRBV6-5; abundance: -
CDR3nt: TGTGCCAGCAGCTCTGCAGGGTACGAGCAGTACTTC; CDR3aa: CASSSAGYEQYF; j_gene: TRBJ2-7; d_gene: -; v_gene: TRBV7-9; abundance: -
CDR3nt: TGTGCCAGCAGCCCCGGGGGAGGGGTAGAAAAACTGTTTTTT; CDR3aa: CASSPGGGVEKLFF; j_gene: TRBJ1-4; d_gene: -; v_gene: TRBV28; abundance: once
CDR3nt: TGTGCCAGTTGCCGGAGCCTCCAAGAGACCCAGTACTTC; CDR3aa: CASCRSLQETQYF; j_gene: TRBJ2-5; d_gene: -; v_gene: TRBV7-2; abundance: -